The clone carrying this TCR beta chain was detected a few times. Libraries were prepared by immunoSEQ multiplex PCR; TCRdb keeps only in-frame clonotypes and omits some of them. The sample carries fewer than 100,000 clones, about nine tenths recorded once. Germline loops: CDR1 SGHTS, CDR2 YDEGEE. With 4 bases clipped from V and 5 bases from J, the junction kept 12 bases outside the gene matches. The CDR3 is 16 residues long. This entry is derived from a study of T cell changes during pregnancy in multiple sclerosis. This clonotype was sampled from a female donor with multiple sclerosis, enrolled in a pregnancy study. V is TRBV5-8 and J is TRBJ2-1; 7 bases fit TRBD1. The material was peripheral blood, obtained before pregnancy. CDR3 sequence reads: CASSPLSDRVHNEQFF. The CDR3 bases are TGTGCCAGCAGCCCCCTGTCTGACAGGGTCCACAATGAGCAGTTCTTC.